One sample yielded the 8 T cell receptor beta chains listed below, sequenced in a study of blood T cells in healthy people across ages. The second PCR ran roughly 6 to 11 cycles with a sample-barcoded 5' primer and J-beta primers. One entry per CDR3 protein results from TCRdb running MiXCR on the 5' RACE reads. The repertoire has some 1,000,000 distinct CDR3 sequences, around 27% of them found once; the top ten carry less than 0.75%. The same data also went into a second study, on T cells of mothers and their children.

The sequencing sample was made of blood. Receptors were obtained from a girl aged 2 to 10 in good health.

In the case of this clonotype: This is likely a read error, given that the CDR3 carries no conserved phenylalanine or tryptophan at its end. DNA of the CDR3: TGTGCCAGCAGCCAAGCGGGAGACGAGTGGAATGAGCAGTTCTCC. Amino acids: CASSQAGDEWNEQFS. The V gene is TRBV3-1, the J gene TRBJ2-1; TRBD2 is a possible D gene (6 bases). The CDR3 extends over 15 amino acids. CDR1 and CDR2 (germline): LGHDT, YNNKEL (reference sequence). Trimming pared 1 base from V and 7 bases from J, leaving 14 bases between.

This chain links TRBV7-3 with TRBJ2-1, with 9 bases matching TRBD2. This CDR3 is built from 14 residues. In germline, CDR1 is SGHTA, CDR2 FQGTGA. V dropped 5 bases and J dropped 7; count of bases not matched to a gene: 6. CDR3 protein: CASSQGLARNEQFF. The CDR3 nucleotides read TGTGCCAGCAGCCAAGGACTAGCGCGGAATGAGCAGTTCTTC.

As DNA, the CDR3 is TGTGCCAGCAGTCAACAGAATCTCAATCAGCCCCAGCATTTT. Its translation is CASSQQNLNQPQHF. The chain uses TRBV28 and TRBJ1-5; D remains unclear. The CDR3 is 14 amino acids. Germline-derived CDR1 and CDR2 are MDHEN and SYDVKM. V lost 5 bases, J lost 3 bases, and 11 bases lay in between. Variable domain in full (rest from reference TRBV28 and TRBJ1-5): DVKVTQSSRYLVKRTGEKVFLECVQDMDHENMFWYRQDPGLGLRLIYFSYDVKMKEKGDIPEGYSVSREKKERFSLILESASTNQTSMYLCASSQQNLNQPQHFGDGTRLSIL.

This clonotype was picked up a small number of times. J is TRBJ1-1 and V is TRBV20-1; perhaps TRBD1 as D (6 bases). V gave up 0 bases and J gave up 11 bases, with 19 bases separating them. This CDR3 is built from 14 residues. Germline V CDR1 and CDR2: DFQATT, SNEGSKA (reference sequence). The CDR3 DNA reads TGCAGTGCTAGAGATGAGACGGTTGGGGGCGCGGCTTTCTTT. The encoded protein is CSARDETVGGAAFF.

The CDR3 bases are TGCAGTGCTGGGGGACTGACCTTGAGCGGGGGAAACACCGGGGAGCTGTTTTTT. Its translation is CSAGGLTLSGGNTGELFF. The V gene is TRBV20-1, the J gene TRBJ2-2; 8 bases line up with TRBD2. CDR1 is DFQATT, CDR2 SNEGSKA, per germline (reference sequence). V lost 5 bases to trimming and J lost 2 bases; unmatched junction nucleotides: 16. This CDR3 is built from 18 residues.

The chain recombines TRBV6-6 with TRBJ2-5, with D possibly being TRBD1 (5 bases). V lost 6 bases, J lost 13 bases, and 18 bases lay in between. The CDR3 consists of 12 residues. Germline V CDR1 and CDR2: MNHNY, SVGAGI (reference sequence). The CDR3 spells CASSSLARVSYF. In nucleotides, the CDR3 is TGTGCCAGCAGCTCCCTCGCCAGGGTCTCGTACTTC.

In its sample, this clonotype was seen a few times. The rearrangement links TRBV20-1 to TRBJ2-3; TRBD2 aligns across 7 bases. J was trimmed by 9 bases and V by 6 bases; bases with no gene match: 6. The CDR3 sequence is 11 residues long. The V gene's germline CDR1 is DFQATT and CDR2 SNEGSKA (reference sequence). The CDR3 spells CSAQRGFTQYF. The DNA of the CDR3 is TGCAGTGCACAGCGGGGCTTCACGCAGTATTTT.

This chain joins TRBV7-2 and TRBJ1-3; D not resolved. Between the trimmed V and J ends, which lost 3 bases and 4 bases, there was a span of 4 bases. Germline V CDR1 and CDR2: SGHTA, FQGNSA. The CDR3 has 12 amino acids. CDR3 nucleotides: TGTGCCAGCAGCTTTTGGGGAAACACCATATATTTT. Its protein product is CASSFWGNTIYF. Looking up the rest from reference TRBV7-2 and TRBJ1-3 gives the full variable domain: GAGVSQSPSNKVTEKGKDVELRCDPISGHTALYWYRQSLGQGLEFLIYFQGNSAPDKSGLPSDRFSAERTGGSVSTLTIQRTQQEDSAVYLCASSFWGNTIYFGEGSWLTVV.